Listed below are T cell receptor beta chains from one sample, sequenced in a study of cytomegalovirus exposure and HLA in healthy donors. This table comes from immunoSEQ multiplex PCR, and its TCRdb copy is limited to in-frame clones, with some not included. The profile shows 150,000 to 200,000 clones, approximately 79% of them singletons. Sequencing was done on a sample of PBMCs. The receptors come from a man aged 35-49 years in good health and CMV-seropositive. CDR3s include the opening cysteine and the closing phenylalanine or tryptophan. Each record gives: D gene, clone size, J gene, V gene, CDR3 DNA, CDR3 protein. A D gene is named only where the DNA matches it firmly. Clone size appears in some rows only: once, few, many, or a class for an expanded clone.

>NA|NA|TRBJ1-1|TRBV6-5
TGTGCCAGCAGACCCGGACGGGGGGAAGCTTTCTTT
CASRPGRGEAFF
>NA|once|TRBJ1-1|TRBV10-3
TGTGCCATCAGCGACCTTGGGGGGACTGAAGCTTTCTTT
CAISDLGGTEAFF
>TRBD2|once|TRBJ2-7|TRBV15
TGTGCCACCAGCAGAGATACTAGCGGGGGAATGGAGCAGTACTTC
CATSRDTSGGMEQYF
>NA|NA|TRBJ1-4|TRBV5-8
TGTGCCAGCAGCTTCCCGTCCGAGGAAAAACTGTTTTTT
CASSFPSEEKLFF
>TRBD1|few|TRBJ1-2|TRBV2
TGTGCCAGCAGTGCCACAGGGGAATATGGCTACACCTTC
CASSATGEYGYTF
>NA|NA|TRBJ1-5|TRBV4-1
TGCGCCAGCAGCCAAGGACAGGTCTATCAGCCCCAGCATTTT
CASSQGQVYQPQHF
>NA|NA|TRBJ1-1|TRBV9
TGTGCCAGCACCACGGCGGACACTCTGAACACTGAAGCTTTCTTT
CASTTADTLNTEAFF
>NA|NA|TRBJ2-2|TRBV9
TGTGCCAGCAGCGTAGCGGGCGGGACCGGGGAGCTGTTTTTT
CASSVAGGTGELFF
>TRBD2|NA|TRBJ2-7|TRBV7-3
TGTGCCAGCAGCTGGGGAGGGGCCGCTATTACGAGCTCCTACGAGCAGTACTTC
CASSWGGAAITSSYEQYF
>TRBD1|NA|TRBJ2-3|TRBV2
TGTGCCAGCAGTGAAAGGGACAGTTTCACAGATACGCAGTATTTT
CASSERDSFTDTQYF
>TRBD1|NA|TRBJ1-2|TRBV6-6
TGTGCCAGCAGTTATTCAGGACAGGGAATGAGCGGCTACACCTTC
CASSYSGQGMSGYTF
>TRBD1|NA|TRBJ1-1|TRBV27
TGTGCCAGCTGTGGGCAGGGGGGCACTGAAGCTTTCTTT
CASCGQGGTEAFF
>NA|NA|TRBJ1-2|TRBV7-9
TGTGCCAGCAGCTTAAGGGACGGGACTAACTATGGCCACACCTTC
CASSLRDGTNYGHTF
>NA|NA|TRBJ2-1|TRBV7-8
TGTGCCAGCAGCCAACGGGACATACAATCCTACAATGAGCAGTTCTTC
CASSQRDIQSYNEQFF
>TRBD1|NA|TRBJ1-2|TRBV5-5
TGTGCCAGCAGCTTGAAAGTCCAAACAGGGGGAGGGAGCTATGGCTACACCTTC
CASSLKVQTGGGSYGYTF
>TRBD1|few|TRBJ1-2|TRBV5-1
TGCGCCAGCTCAAAGGGACAGGGGACGGGTGGCTACACCTTC
CASSKGQGTGGYTF
>TRBD1|once|TRBJ1-5|TRBV6-5
TGTGCCAGCAGGACGGGACAGGGGGCTTCTCAGCCCCAGCATTTT
CASRTGQGASQPQHF
>NA|once|TRBJ1-5|TRBV18
TGTGCCAGCTCACCACTATCTGACATACGCAATCAGCCCCAGCATTTT
CASSPLSDIRNQPQHF
>NA|NA|TRBJ2-5|TRBV6-1
TGTGCCAGCAGTGTGAGGGGGGGAGAGACCCAGTACTTC
CASSVRGGETQYF
>NA|NA|TRBJ1-4|TRBV7-2
TGTGCCAGCAGCTCTTCGGGGTACAATGAAAAACTGTTTTTT
CASSSSGYNEKLFF
>TRBD1|NA|TRBJ1-2|TRBV19
TGTGCCAGTAGTAGGACAGGGCGTCCAGATGGCTACACCTTC
CASSRTGRPDGYTF
>NA|few|TRBJ1-6|TRBV9
TGTGCCAGCAGCGTAGGACAGCCTTATAATTCACCCCTCCACTTT
CASSVGQPYNSPLHF
>NA|NA|TRBJ2-6|TRBV7-3
TGTGCCAGCAGCTGGGCCGGATTTCCTTCTGGGGCCAACGTCCTGACTTTC
CASSWAGFPSGANVLTF
>TRBD1|NA|TRBJ2-1|TRBV9
TGTGCCAGCAGCGTAGAGGGACAGACTGAGCAGTTCTTC
CASSVEGQTEQFF
>NA|NA|TRBJ1-6|TRBV21-1
TGTGCCAGCAGTCCCAGGGGAGAGCAGGGGGCGTTGTATAATTCACCCCTCCACTTT
CASSPRGEQGALYNSPLHF
>TRBD1|few|TRBJ1-1|TRBV19
TGTGCCAGTAGTGTTCAGGGGGCCCAAGCTGAAGCTTTCTTT
CASSVQGAQAEAFF
>NA|NA|TRBJ2-1|TRBV4-1
TGCGCCAGCGCCGGGATATACAATGAGCAGTTCTTC
CASAGIYNEQFF
>TRBD1|few|TRBJ2-1|TRBV2
TGTGCCACCCGGGACAGATTGAATGAGCAGTTCTTC
CATRDRLNEQFF
>NA|NA|TRBJ2-5|TRBV6-6
TGTGCCAGCACCCAGAGGGCGACCCAGTACTTC
CASTQRATQYF
>NA|few|TRBJ2-2|TRBV5-1
TGCGCCAGCCGCTTGACACCGAACACCGGGGAGCTGTTTTTT
CASRLTPNTGELFF
>NA|NA|TRBJ1-1|TRBV5-6
TGTGCCAGCAGCTTTGGTCCCCAAGGGGCCACTGAAGCTTTCTTT
CASSFGPQGATEAFF
>TRBD2|NA|TRBJ2-3|TRBV6-5
TGTGCCAGCAATTTTGCGGGGGGCGCAGATACGCAGTATTTT
CASNFAGGADTQYF
>TRBD1|NA|TRBJ1-6|TRBV9
TGTGCCAGCAGCGCGGGGTCATCAGGGGGCGGTTCACCCCTCCACTTT
CASSAGSSGGGSPLHF
>NA|NA|TRBJ1-1|TRBV27
TGTGCCAGCAGTTCCCCAGGGAGGCGGACTGAAGCTTTCTTT
CASSSPGRRTEAFF
>TRBD1|NA|TRBJ2-2|TRBV18
TGTGCCAGCTCACCGGGACAGGGGACCGGGGAGCTGTTTTTT
CASSPGQGTGELFF
>NA|NA|TRBJ1-3|TRBV7-2
TGTGCCAGCAGCACAGCAGGGGTTTTACGCGGCAACACCATATATTTT
CASSTAGVLRGNTIYF
>NA|once|TRBJ2-1|TRBV1
TGCACCAGCAGCTCTGGTAGCGGAGGGGAGCAGTTCTTC
CTSSSGSGGEQFF
>TRBD1|NA|TRBJ1-1|TRBV9
TGTGCCAGTTGTTCCGGGACAGGGGGCGGGTGCACTGAAGCTTTCTTT
CASCSGTGGGCTEAFF
>TRBD1|NA|TRBJ1-1|TRBV29-1
TGCAGCGCCGGACAGGGGGTAAACACTGAAGCTTTCTTT
CSAGQGVNTEAFF
>NA|NA|TRBJ1-2|TRBV6-5
TGTGCCAGCAGTCCACAGGACACGATCTATGGCTACACCTTC
CASSPQDTIYGYTF
>TRBD1|NA|TRBJ2-3|TRBV18
TGTGCCAGCTCACCCGCCGGAGCAGGGGGAGGCACAGATACGCAGTATTTT
CASSPAGAGGGTDTQYF
>TRBD2|NA|TRBJ2-7|TRBV11-2
TGTGCCAGCAGCATCCTAGCGGGGGCCTCCTACGAGCAGTACTTC
CASSILAGASYEQYF
>NA|NA|TRBJ2-5|TRBV7-2
TGTGCCAGCAGCTTAGCCGCCCAGGGGTTACGAGAGACCCAGTACTTC
CASSLAAQGLRETQYF
>NA|NA|TRBJ2-7|TRBV12-5
TGTGCTAGCGCAGGGCCATACTACGAGCAGTACTTC
CASAGPYYEQYF
>NA|NA|TRBJ1-4|TRBV4-3
TGCGCCAGCAGCCTCGGGCAGGGCTGGGAAAAACTGTTTTTT
CASSLGQGWEKLFF
>TRBD1|few|TRBJ1-6|TRBV27
TGTGCCAGCAGTTTGCCGGGACAGGGAGATAATTCACCCCTCCACTTT
CASSLPGQGDNSPLHF
>NA|NA|TRBJ1-6|TRBV4-3
TGCGCCAGCAGCCAAGAAAGTCCGGGAGGCGGGAGCTCCTATAATTCACCCCTCCACTTT
CASSQESPGGGSSYNSPLHF
>TRBD1|NA|TRBJ2-2|TRBV5-1
TGCGCCAGCAGTCAGACAGGGGGGAACACCGGGGAGCTGTTTTTT
CASSQTGGNTGELFF
>NA|NA|TRBJ1-2|TRBV4-3
TGCGCCAGCAGCCAAGATCTTGCCCGGCAGAGAGGTGGCTACACCTTC
CASSQDLARQRGGYTF
>TRBD1|NA|TRBJ1-4|TRBV19
TGTGCCAGTAGTACCGGAGCCCGGACAGGGCGCGCAGCAGAAAAACTGTTTTTT
CASSTGARTGRAAEKLFF
>NA|NA|TRBJ2-7|TRBV18
TGTGCCAGCTCACCGACATTTACCTACGAGCAGTACTTC
CASSPTFTYEQYF
>NA|few|TRBJ1-4|TRBV5-6
TGTGCCAGCGCCACCAGGAGGACTGCAACTAATGAAAAACTGTTTTTT
CASATRRTATNEKLFF
>NA|NA|TRBJ1-2|TRBV7-2
TGTGCCAGCAGCTTAGGGGTAGGAAGGGTGGAGGACTATGGCTACACCTTC
CASSLGVGRVEDYGYTF
>NA|NA|TRBJ2-7|TRBV4-1
TGCGCCAGCAGCCAAGAGACGCCGGGCCGGGGTTTCGAGCAGTACTTC
CASSQETPGRGFEQYF
>TRBD1|NA|TRBJ1-5|TRBV27
TGTGCCAGCAGTGTACAGGGGAATCAGCCCCAGCATTTT
CASSVQGNQPQHF
>NA|NA|TRBJ1-1|TRBV7-3
TGTGCCAGCAGCTTAACCAGGGGCACTGAAGCTTTCTTT
CASSLTRGTEAFF
>NA|medium-sized|TRBJ2-7|TRBV7-9
TGTGCCAGCAGCGGCCGCGGGAACTACGAGCAGTACTTC
CASSGRGNYEQYF